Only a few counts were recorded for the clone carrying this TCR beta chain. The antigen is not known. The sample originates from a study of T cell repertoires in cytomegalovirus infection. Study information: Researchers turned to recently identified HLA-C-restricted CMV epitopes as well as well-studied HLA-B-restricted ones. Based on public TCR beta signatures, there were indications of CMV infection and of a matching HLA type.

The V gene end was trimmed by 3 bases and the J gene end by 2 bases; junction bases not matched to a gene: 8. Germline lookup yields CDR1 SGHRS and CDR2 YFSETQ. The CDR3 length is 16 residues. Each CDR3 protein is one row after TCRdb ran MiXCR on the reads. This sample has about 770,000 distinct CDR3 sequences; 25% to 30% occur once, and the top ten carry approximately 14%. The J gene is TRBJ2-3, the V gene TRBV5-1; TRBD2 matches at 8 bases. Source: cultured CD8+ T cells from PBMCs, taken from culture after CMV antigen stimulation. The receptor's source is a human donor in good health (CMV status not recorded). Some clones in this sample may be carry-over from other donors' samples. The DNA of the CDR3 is TGCGCCAGCAGCTACTTTAGCGGGGATTACACAGATACGCAGTATTTT. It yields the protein CASSYFSGDYTDTQYF.